The 3 T cell receptor beta chains presented below share a single source sample, sequenced in a study of Ad26.COV2.S vaccination and SARS-CoV-2 variants. Treatment meaning: around 19 received Ad26.COV2.S at low or high dose, single or two shots; roughly 5 received placebo; per-sample allocation not given. Vaccine and placebo recipients were sampled on day 63 after the first injection. Libraries were prepared by immunoSEQ multiplex PCR; TCRdb keeps only in-frame clonotypes and omits some of them. Among roughly 390,000 clones listed, less than 90% were seen once. The sample in question was peripheral blood, obtained in a trial of Ad26.COV2.S vaccine versus placebo. These receptors all come from a person between 18 and 65 years old who received the Ad26.COV2.S COVID-19 vaccine or a placebo.

V and J are TRBV27 and TRBJ1-2; maybe TRBD1 (6 bases). The V gene lost 5 bases and the J gene lost 2 bases, with 15 bases spanning the gap. The CDR3 consists of 15 residues. Germline CDR1 MNHEY, CDR2 SMNVEV (reference sequence). The CDR3 DNA follows: TGTGCCAGCAGTCAAGAGAACAGGGTCAACTATGGCTACACCTTC. The encoded protein is CASSQENRVNYGYTF.

The chain uses TRBV7-9 and TRBJ2-7; the D gene is possibly TRBD1 (5 bases). Trimming took off 5 bases at V and 2 bases at J, with 16 bases between the two ends. Germline lookup yields CDR1 SEHNR and CDR2 FQNEAQ (reference sequence). This CDR3 is built from 15 residues. The CDR3 DNA is TGTGCCAGCAGCCCCATCAAGGGGATCACCTACGAGCAGTACTTC. Its translation is CASSPIKGITYEQYF.

The chain recombines TRBV20-1 with TRBJ1-3; D unresolved. This CDR3 contains 11 residues. V gave up 5 bases and J gave up 5 bases, with 7 bases separating them. Per germline, CDR1 DFQATT and CDR2 SNEGSKA (reference sequence). Written as DNA, the CDR3 is TGCAGTGCTGAAAACAGAAACACCATATATTTT. This gives the protein CSAENRNTIYF.